This T cell receptor beta chain appears in the sequencing data of a study of CD8+ T cells in alopecia areata. At the level of the study: Treated patients' severity was scored by percentage of affected scalp area.

Isolated RNA was reverse transcribed into cDNA used as the sequencing template. The protocol was immunoSEQ multiplex PCR, while the TCRdb copy is restricted to in-frame clones and leaves out a portion. In the table there are approximately 180,000 clones, 58% of which are singletons. Described treatment: oral pan-JAK inhibitor, 5-10 mg twice daily. Peripheral blood, together with lesional scalp punch biopsies, was collected from alopecia areata patients. The origin of this receptor is a human donor with alopecia areata. Here the sequenced sample was CD4+ T cells sorted from blood, taken at approximately week 60, from a patient treated with tofacitinib.

The CDR3 sequence is CASLRGATEAFF. The CDR3 DNA reads TGTGCCAGCTTGAGGGGAGCCACTGAAGCTTTCTTT. This chain joins TRBV2 and TRBJ1-1, with D tentatively TRBD1 (5 bases). This CDR3 has 12 residues. Trimming took off 8 bases at V and 4 bases at J, with 11 bases between the two ends. Germline loops: CDR1 SNHLY, CDR2 FYNNEI.